These 22 T cell receptor beta chains were all obtained from the same sample, sequenced in a study of cytomegalovirus exposure and HLA in healthy donors. Amplification used 60 Vbeta primers and 13 Jbeta primers. Data came from immunoSEQ multiplex PCR; TCRdb stores just in-frame clones and leaves some out. The data hold approximately 110,000 clones, with about 60% observed a single time. Material: PBMCs. These TCRs come from a woman under 40 in good health and CMV-seronegative.

The rearrangement links TRBV6-5 to TRBJ2-1, with 7 bases identical to TRBD1. Germline lookup yields CDR1 MNHEY and CDR2 SVGAGI. Unmatched junction bases numbered 5, after V lost 6 bases and J lost 9 bases. This CDR3 has 12 residues. The DNA of the CDR3 is TGTGCCAGCAGGCGACAGGGCGCTGAGCAGTTCTTC. Translated: CASRRQGAEQFF.

The sample holds a few counts of this clone. The sample contains more than one DNA sequence encoding this CDR3. The chain employs TRBV5-1 and TRBJ1-5; the D gene is possibly TRBD1 (6 bases). The germline gives CDR1 SGHRS, CDR2 YFSETQ. The CDR3 length is 14 residues. The ends were cut back, 0 bases at V and 5 bases at J, with 9 bases in the middle. CDR3 protein: CASSLGSGDQPQHF. CDR3 sequence (DNA): TGCGCCAGCAGCTTGGGCTCAGGGGATCAGCCCCAGCATTTT.

The chain recombines TRBV19 with TRBJ1-2; TRBD1 matches 9 bases. This CDR3 spans 14 amino acids. The V segment lost 5 bases and the J segment 6 bases; nucleotides outside the gene matches: 7. Germline V gene data show CDR1 as LNHDA and CDR2 as SQIVND (reference sequence). Here the CDR3 DNA reads TGTGCCAGTAGTGTGACCGGGACAGGGCATGGCTACACCTTC. Translated, it gives CASSVTGTGHGYTF.

The chain is built from TRBV4-2 and TRBJ2-1, with 8 bases matching TRBD2. The V and J ends lost 3 bases and 4 bases, in that order; junction bases with no gene match: 5. The germline V gene has CDR1 LGHNA and CDR2 YNFKEQ. The CDR3 contains 15 residues. CDR3 region: CASSHPAGDYNEQFF. The CDR3 DNA sequence: TGTGCCAGCAGCCACCCAGCGGGAGATTACAATGAGCAGTTCTTC.

This rearrangement joins TRBV7-8 to TRBJ2-6; D remains ambiguous. Trimming pared 3 bases from V and 1 base from J, leaving 4 bases between. The CDR3 sequence is 14 residues long. The V gene's germline CDR1 is SGHVS and CDR2 FQNEAQ. Here the CDR3 reads CASSLASGANVLTF. The CDR3 DNA reads TGTGCCAGCAGCTTGGCATCTGGGGCCAACGTCCTGACTTTC. The entire variable domain, with the rest obtained from reference TRBV7-8 and TRBJ2-6, is as follows: GAGVSQSPRYKVAKRGQDVALRCDPISGHVSLFWYQQALGQGPEFLTYFQNEAQLDKSGLPSDRFFAERPEGSVSTLKIQRTQQEDSAVYLCASSLASGANVLTFGAGSRLTVL.

The genes are TRBV19 and TRBJ1-5; 9 bases fit TRBD1. Germline V gives CDR1 LNHDA, CDR2 SQIVND (reference sequence). Trimming cost V 6 bases and J 1 base; bases outside gene matches: 10. The CDR3 is made up of 17 amino acids. The CDR3 loop is CASSLTGGIVSNQPQHF. CDR3 DNA: TGTGCCAGTAGCCTAACAGGGGGCATCGTCAGCAATCAGCCCCAGCATTTT.

This clone was counted only a few times. V and J are TRBV5-4 and TRBJ2-7; D is perhaps TRBD1 (5 bases). This CDR3 contains 15 residues. CDR1 is SGHNT and CDR2 is YYREEE in the germline V gene (reference sequence). V was pared by 0 bases and J by 3 bases, with 13 bases between. The CDR3 nucleotides are TGTGCCAGCAGCTTGGACCAGGGATCCTTCTACGAGCAGTACTTC. It translates to CASSLDQGSFYEQYF.

This clone was counted a few times. The V call is TRBV27, the J call TRBJ1-2, with 11 bases aligning to TRBD1. The CDR3 spans 15 residues. The junction had 3 bases not matched to a gene; V was cut back by 5 bases and J by 1 base. CDR1 is MNHEY and CDR2 is SMNVEV in the germline V gene (reference sequence). The chain's CDR3 is CASSRGTGGNYGYTF. The CDR3, as DNA: TGTGCCAGCAGTCGGGGGACAGGGGGTAACTATGGCTACACCTTC.

This clone showed up just a few times. This chain connects TRBV9 to TRBJ2-7; 7 nucleotides line up with TRBD1. In germline, CDR1 is SGDLS, CDR2 YYNGEE. CDR3 length: 14 amino acids. V dropped 7 bases and J dropped 2; count of bases not matched to a gene: 9. The CDR3, as DNA: TGTGCCAGCTCCGACAGGGAGATCCCCTACGAGCAGTACTTC. It encodes CASSDREIPYEQYF.

This clone was counted a single time. The genes are TRBV7-3 and TRBJ2-3; TRBD1 might be the D (6 bases). The length of the CDR3 is 14 residues. Trimming shortened V by 5 bases and J by 8 bases, and 17 bases separated the two germline ends. Per the germline V gene, CDR1 is SGHTA and CDR2 is FQGTGA. CDR3: CASSANKGVATQYF. DNA of the CDR3: TGTGCCAGCAGCGCGAATAAGGGGGTGGCTACGCAGTATTTT.

The chain uses TRBV6-6 and TRBJ1-2; 8 bases are shared with TRBD1. V lost 4 bases to trimming and J lost 4 bases; unmatched junction nucleotides: 8. Germline lookup yields CDR1 MNHNY and CDR2 SVGAGI (reference sequence). This CDR3 comprises 15 residues. CDR3 coding DNA: TGTGCCAGCAGTTTCCCAGGGGGCATCAGCTATGGCTACACCTTC. Protein product: CASSFPGGISYGYTF.

The chain is built from TRBV6-5 and TRBJ1-5, with D hard to call. The germline V gene has CDR1 MNHEY and CDR2 SVGAGI. V lost 2 bases and J lost 1, with 3 bases in between. The CDR3 covers 13 residues. CDR3 sequence reads: CASSYQSNQPQHF. The CDR3 coding sequence is TGTGCCAGCAGTTACCAGAGCAATCAGCCCCAGCATTTT.

The chain uses TRBV7-9 and TRBJ1-5; 9 bases map to TRBD1. The CDR3 consists of 15 residues. With V trimmed by 5 bases and J by 4 bases, 6 bases remained unmatched. Germline values: CDR1 SEHNR, CDR2 FQNEAQ (reference sequence). The CDR3 bases are TGTGCCAGCAGCCCAACCGGGACAGGGAATCAGCCCCAGCATTTT. Its protein product is CASSPTGTGNQPQHF.

The CDR3 DNA is TGCAGCGTTGAAGCGCTAGCGGGAGATCGGCAGTACTTC. This translates into CSVEALAGDRQYF. The chain recombines TRBV29-1 with TRBJ2-7; 10 bases match TRBD2. The CDR3 has 13 amino acids. Germline V gene sequence: CDR1 SQVTM, CDR2 ANQGSEA. V gave up 1 base and J gave up 9 bases; unmatched junction bases: 6.

The V call is TRBV29-1, the J call TRBJ2-1; the match to TRBD2 covers 9 bases. Trimming took 4 bases from V and 6 from J; bases not matched to a gene: 4. There are 13 residues in the CDR3. Germline V gives CDR1 SQVTM, CDR2 ANQGSEA. This CDR3 reads CSVVLAGSNEQFF. CDR3 DNA sequence: TGCAGCGTTGTTCTAGCGGGGAGCAATGAGCAGTTCTTC.

This sequence joins TRBV6-6 and TRBJ2-1; D may be TRBD2 (6 bases). Germline V CDR1 and CDR2: MNHNY, SVGAGI (reference sequence). The CDR3 covers 16 residues. V lost 2 bases and J 6 bases, leaving 17 bases between the germline ends. This CDR3 reads CASSYTLRDGSNEQFF. The DNA of the CDR3 is TGTGCCAGCAGTTACACGCTCCGGGACGGGAGCAATGAGCAGTTCTTC.

The CDR3 reads CASSQADRGAFF. In DNA, the CDR3 is TGCGCCAGCAGCCAAGCCGACAGAGGAGCTTTCTTT. The chain employs TRBV4-1 and TRBJ1-1, with a weak D call TRBD1 (5 bases). V was trimmed by 1 base and J by 10 bases, leaving 10 bases between them. This CDR3 comprises 12 residues. CDR1 and CDR2 (germline): MGHRA, YSYEKL.

The V call is TRBV7-9, the J call TRBJ2-1; possible D gene TRBD2, 6 bases. Germline CDR1 SEHNR, CDR2 FQNEAQ (reference sequence). The CDR3 is 14 amino acids. Trimming removed 5 bases at V and 9 bases at J, with 17 bases between. The CDR3 sequence: CASSRAPPGGEQFF. In DNA form, the CDR3 reads TGTGCCAGCAGCCGAGCGCCACCCGGGGGTGAGCAGTTCTTC. Variable domain in full (rest from reference TRBV7-9 and TRBJ2-1): DTGVSQNPRHKITKRGQNVTFRCDPISEHNRLYWYRQTLGQGPEFLTYFQNEAQLEKSRLLSDRFSAERPKGSFSTLEIQRTEQGDSAMYLCASSRAPPGGEQFFGPGTRLTVL.

The V call is TRBV10-1, the J call TRBJ1-1; D ambiguous. The V gene lost 1 base and the J gene lost 4 bases, with 7 bases spanning the gap. The CDR3 extends over 13 amino acids. From germline, CDR1 is WNHNN and CDR2 SYGVQD (reference sequence). The CDR3 region is CASSELFGTEAFF. The CDR3 DNA reads TGCGCCAGCAGTGAGTTGTTCGGCACTGAAGCTTTCTTT.

V is TRBV30 and J is TRBJ1-1, with D maybe TRBD1 (6 bases). The CDR3 runs 13 residues. Trimming removed 5 bases at V and 4 bases at J, with 14 bases between. CDR1 GTSNPN and CDR2 SVGIG come from the germline V gene (reference sequence). CDR3 sequence: CAWARGAGTEAFF. In DNA, the CDR3 is TGTGCCTGGGCCCGGGGGGCCGGCACTGAAGCTTTCTTT.

The J gene is TRBJ1-2, the V gene TRBV10-2, with D possibly TRBD1 on 5 matching bases. CDR3 length: 13 amino acids. Between the trimmed V and J ends, which lost 5 bases and 4 bases, there was a span of 11 bases. Germline-derived CDR1 and CDR2 are WSHSY and SAAADI. The CDR3 sequence: CASSPGGGYGYTF. For the CDR3, the DNA is TGCGCCAGCAGTCCCGGGGGGGGCTATGGCTACACCTTC.

Written as DNA, the CDR3 is TGCGCCAGCAGAATCTTAGCGGAGATCACCGGGGAGCTGTTTTTT. Translation gives CASRILAEITGELFF. The rearrangement uses TRBV5-1 and TRBJ2-2, with a weak D call TRBD2 (6 bases). This CDR3 has 15 residues. The V end was cut by 5 bases, the J end by 4 bases, with 15 bases between. CDR1 is SGHRS, CDR2 YFSETQ, per germline.